This T cell receptor beta chain is from a study of response to subunit inactivated influenza vaccine. The study's findings and limits: Authors suggested each seasonal influenza vaccination recruits few new T cells.

The germline CDR1 and CDR2 sequences are SEHNR and FQNEAQ (reference sequence). This CDR3 comprises 14 residues. V gave up 0 bases and J gave up 8 bases, with 10 bases separating them. Details on this clonotype: As yet, its antigen is unknown.

TCRdb passed the RT-PCR reads through MiXCR, listing each CDR3 protein once. The sample lists 490,000 or so distinct CDR3 sequences, approximately 7.1% occurring once. The sample was PBMCs from blood, taken roughly 24 months after vaccination. This sequence originates from a man between 50 and 69 years old who received an inactivated influenza vaccine. The chain has TRBV7-9 and TRBJ2-2; D remains ambiguous. CDR3 sequence reads: CASSLAPAVGELFF. CDR3 in DNA: TGTGCCAGCAGCTTAGCTCCGGCGGTTGGGGAGCTGTTTTTT. The full variable domain, its missing parts supplied by reference TRBV7-9 and TRBJ2-2, is DTGVSQNPRHKITKRGQNVTFRCDPISEHNRLYWYRQTLGQGPEFLTYFQNEAQLEKSRLLSDRFSAERPKGSFSTLEIQRTEQGDSAMYLCASSLAPAVGELFFGEGSRLTVL.